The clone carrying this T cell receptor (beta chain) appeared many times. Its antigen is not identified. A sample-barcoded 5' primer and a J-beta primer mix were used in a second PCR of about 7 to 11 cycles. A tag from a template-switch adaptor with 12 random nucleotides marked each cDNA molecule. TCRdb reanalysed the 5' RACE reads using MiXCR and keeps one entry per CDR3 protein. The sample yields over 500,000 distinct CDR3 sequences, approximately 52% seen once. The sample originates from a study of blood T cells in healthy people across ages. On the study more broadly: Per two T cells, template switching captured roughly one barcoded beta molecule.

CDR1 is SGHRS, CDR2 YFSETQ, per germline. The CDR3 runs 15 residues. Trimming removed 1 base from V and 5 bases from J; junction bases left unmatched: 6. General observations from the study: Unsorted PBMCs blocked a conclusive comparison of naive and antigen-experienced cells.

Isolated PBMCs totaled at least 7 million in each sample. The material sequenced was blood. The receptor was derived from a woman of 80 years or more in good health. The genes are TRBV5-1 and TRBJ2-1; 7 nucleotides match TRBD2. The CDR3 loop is CASSLKAGDHNEQFF. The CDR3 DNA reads TGCGCCAGCAGCTTGAAGGCGGGGGACCACAATGAGCAGTTCTTC.